The entry below describes one TCR beta chain. This clonotype was observed a few times. The antigen this receptor binds is unknown. Within one base of it there is no much larger clone, and no base qualities were kept. This record comes from a study of T cell repertoires in cytomegalovirus infection (dated by TCRdb to 2018 to 2020). Broadly, across the study: The HLA type of each donor mattered for the analysis, because public TCR beta signatures pointed to carriage of CMV infection along with the matching HLA type.

The run used an Illumina HiSeq 1500. TCRdb reworked the public reads: Q25 trimming with fastp, MiXCR clone assembly, productive beta chains retained. Every entry covers one CDR3 protein and lists the most common genes and DNA from its rows. Present in this sample are approximately 170,000 distinct CDR3 sequences, 17% of which were seen just once. The ten top clones hold approximately 19% of the sample. Overall results and qualifications from the work: In both this cohort and an independent cohort of some 380 donors, the cumulative frequency of public TCR beta family members distinguished carriers of CMV infection plus the relevant HLA type. The ex vivo response was dominated by HLA-C-restricted CMV-specific TCR beta clonotypes, and the single most frequent clonotype in two of eight donors was supplied by these HLA-C-restricted clonotypes.

The sample consisted of CD8+ T cells from PBMCs. This TCR came from a human donor in good health (CMV status not recorded). Some clones in this sample may be carry-over from other donors' samples.

The base sequence is TGTGCCAGCAGCTCCGACGGGCTCAGGGTAGATACGCAGTATTTT. Its coded protein is CASSSDGLRVDTQYF. The chain employs TRBV7-6 and TRBJ2-3; 5 matching bases give a weak D call of TRBD1. CDR1 and CDR2 were assigned from the germline V gene as SGHVS and FNYEAQ. The CDR3 contains 15 residues, cysteine and phenylalanine counted. The CDR3 DNA has 45 bases and is translated from base 1. Trimming at the junction amounts to 4 bases on V and 5 bases on J, and the germline ends lie 16 bases apart.